The 24 T cell receptor beta chains below were found in one sample sequenced in a study of response to subunit inactivated influenza vaccine. TCRdb re-analysed the RT-PCR reads in MiXCR, keeping a single row per CDR3 protein. The sample shows about 570,000 distinct CDR3 sequences, roughly 12% of them seen only once. These data were likewise used in another study, on T cells expressing NK-cell markers. Turning to that study: Researchers built TCR beta cDNA using 5'RACE template switching with UMIs.

The sample consisted of PBMCs from blood, taken on the day of vaccination. The receptor set was obtained from a man over 45 who received an inactivated influenza vaccine.

V is TRBV7-6 and J is TRBJ2-2; TRBD2 is a possible D gene (5 bases). CDR3 length: 15 amino acids. With 2 bases removed from V and 4 bases from J, the gap between germline ends came to 11 bases. Germline V gives CDR1 SGHVS, CDR2 FNYEAQ. The CDR3 DNA sequence: TGTGCCAGCAGCTTATGGCCCCGGGGCACCGGGGAGCTGTTTTTT. Protein: CASSLWPRGTGELFF. The full variable domain, rest sourced from reference TRBV7-6 and TRBJ2-2, is GAGVSQSPRYKVTKRGQDVALRCDPISGHVSLYWYRQALGQGPEFLTYFNYEAQQDKSGLPNDRFSAERPEGSISTLTIQRTEQRDSAMYRCASSLWPRGTGELFFGEGSRLTVL.

This clonotype has a count of ten or more. The chain joins TRBV20-1 to TRBJ2-2; TRBD2 matches at 10 bases. The CDR3 covers 16 residues. Germline trimming cut 6 bases from V and 6 bases from J; bases unmatched to any gene: 13. Germline CDR1 DFQATT, CDR2 SNEGSKA (reference sequence). The CDR3 bases are TGCAGTGCACCGAAACCCGGACTAGCGGATTCCGGGGAGCTGTTTTTT. Amino acids: CSAPKPGLADSGELFF.

This clonotype was counted many times. The CDR3 coding sequence is TGTGCCAGCAGCCCCATTGGGGGCGAGCAGTACTTC. It codes for CASSPIGGEQYF. The chain carries TRBV3-1 and TRBJ2-7; D might be TRBD1 or TRBD2, each matching 5 bases. Trimming stripped 4 bases from V and 6 bases from J, with 10 bases between. The CDR3 has 12 amino acids. Germline V CDR1 and CDR2: LGHDT, YNNKEL (reference sequence).

This clonotype was seen more than once but under ten times. The rearrangement joins TRBV20-1 to TRBJ2-7, with TRBD2 matching over 12 bases. The V gene's germline CDR1 is DFQATT and CDR2 SNEGSKA (reference sequence). The CDR3 runs 14 residues. With 3 bases clipped from V and 6 bases from J, the junction kept 6 bases outside the gene matches. The CDR3 here is CSASAASGRGEQYF. The CDR3 DNA follows: TGCAGTGCTAGTGCGGCTAGCGGGAGGGGCGAGCAGTACTTC.

The rearrangement links TRBV24-1 to TRBJ2-1; D is unclear. The CDR3 has 13 amino acids. The V gene lost 1 base and the J gene lost 2 bases, with 2 bases spanning the gap. Germline CDR1 is KGHDR and CDR2 is SFDVKD. The chain's CDR3 is CATSDLPYNEQFF. In nucleotides, the CDR3 is TGTGCCACCAGTGATTTACCCTACAATGAGCAGTTCTTC.

The chain combines TRBV27 with TRBJ1-1; D unclear. CDR1 and CDR2 (germline): MNHEY, SMNVEV (reference sequence). The V end was cut by 1 base, the J end by 3 bases, with 6 bases between. The CDR3 runs to 13 residues. The CDR3 sequence is CASSLYWDTEAFF. CDR3 coding DNA: TGTGCCAGCAGTTTATACTGGGACACTGAAGCTTTCTTT.

The chain joins TRBV20-1 to TRBJ2-3; 8 positions match TRBD2. The CDR3 runs to 16 residues. CDR1 DFQATT and CDR2 SNEGSKA come from the germline V gene (reference sequence). Trimming at V came to 1 base and at J to 1 base, leaving 7 bases not matched to a gene. In DNA, the CDR3 is TGCAGTGCTAGAGTAGCGGGAATACGGGGCACAGATACGCAGTATTTT. Amino acid sequence: CSARVAGIRGTDTQYF.

In this sample, this clonotype turned up a few times. V gene TRBV11-2 combines with J gene TRBJ2-2; perhaps TRBD1 as D (7 bases). The germline V and J ends were trimmed by 4 bases and 4 bases, with 16 bases remaining between them. This CDR3 spans 16 amino acids. Germline CDR1 reads SGHAT; CDR2 reads FQNNGV. The CDR3 is CASSYTTGRGTGELFF. CDR3 nucleotide sequence: TGTGCCAGCAGCTACACGACAGGGCGGGGCACCGGGGAGCTGTTTTTT.

J is TRBJ2-7 and V is TRBV7-9, with D tentatively TRBD1 or TRBD2 (5 bases each). The CDR3 has 15 amino acids. V lost 0 bases, J lost 0 bases, and 9 bases lay in between. CDR1 SEHNR and CDR2 FQNEAQ come from the germline V gene (reference sequence). The CDR3 loop is CASSLAGDASYEQYF. The CDR3 bases are TGTGCCAGCAGCTTAGCTGGGGACGCCTCCTACGAGCAGTACTTC.

The table lists this clonotype with many counts. This sequence joins TRBV20-1 and TRBJ1-4, with 7 bases that match TRBD1. In germline, CDR1 is DFQATT, CDR2 SNEGSKA (reference sequence). This CDR3 region has 14 residues. Trimming at V came to 6 bases and at J to 5 bases, leaving 9 bases not matched to a gene. DNA for the CDR3: TGCAGTGCCCCTGGTGACAGGGTGAATGAAAAACTGTTTTTT. It yields the protein CSAPGDRVNEKLFF.

This clonotype appeared a few times. The CDR3 DNA sequence: TGTGCCAGCAGTTACTACAGTAGAACCACAGATACGCAGTATTTT. Translating it yields CASSYYSRTTDTQYF. V usage is TRBV6-5 and J usage is TRBJ2-3; D gene ambiguous. The V and J ends lost 1 base and 2 bases respectively, with 10 bases between them. The CDR3 is 15 amino acids. The V gene's germline CDR1 is MNHEY and CDR2 SVGAGI.

The chain is built from TRBV15 and TRBJ2-1; 8 bases match TRBD1. Trimming took 0 bases from V and 8 from J; bases not matched to a gene: 6. Germline V CDR1 and CDR2: LNHNV, YYDKDF (reference sequence). This CDR3 has 15 amino acids. The CDR3 coding sequence is TGTGCCACCAGCAGAGATCGGACAGGGAAATATGAGCAGTTCTTC. Its protein is CATSRDRTGKYEQFF.

The genes are TRBV6-1 and TRBJ2-2, with D perhaps matching TRBD1 (6 bases). The CDR3 is 13 residues long. Germline V gene lookup returns CDR1 MNHNS and CDR2 SASEGT. Trimming took 5 bases from V and 7 from J, leaving 11 bases between them. The CDR3 reads CASSRDIDGELFF. DNA of the CDR3: TGTGCCAGCAGTAGGGACATTGACGGGGAGCTGTTTTTT.

This clonotype was detected a few times. This sequence joins TRBV5-1 and TRBJ2-7; D uncertain. This CDR3 comprises 14 residues. Between the trimmed V and J ends, which lost 3 bases and 0 bases, there was a span of 10 bases. Germline V gene data show CDR1 as SGHRS and CDR2 as YFSETQ. The CDR3 spells CASSSQSNSYEQYF. The CDR3 coding sequence is TGCGCCAGCAGCTCACAGAGCAACTCCTACGAGCAGTACTTC.

This clonotype was counted between two and nine times. V gene TRBV6-2 or TRBV6-3 combines with J gene TRBJ2-2; D may correspond to TRBD1 or TRBD2 (5 bases each). CDR1 is MNHEY and CDR2 is SVGEGT in the germline V gene. The CDR3 extends over 15 amino acids. The germline V and J ends were trimmed by 8 bases and 0 bases, with 13 bases remaining between them. CDR3 loop: CASRWGFANTGELFF. The CDR3 nucleotides are TGTGCCAGCCGATGGGGGTTCGCGAACACCGGGGAGCTGTTTTTT.

In this sample, this clonotype turned up a few times. The chain employs TRBV24-1 and TRBJ2-5, with a tentative D call TRBD2 (5 bases). V gave up 3 bases and J gave up 2 bases, with 12 bases separating them. Germline V gene data show CDR1 as KGHDR and CDR2 as SFDVKD. This CDR3 has 15 residues. The CDR3 region has the DNA TGTGCCACCAGTGATCGGGGATCTGGTCAAGAGACCCAGTACTTC. Amino acid sequence: CATSDRGSGQETQYF.

The sample holds many counts of this clonotype. The V and J genes are TRBV7-2 and TRBJ1-2; D gene unclear. V gave up 5 bases and J gave up 2 bases, with 6 bases separating them. This CDR3 has 12 amino acids. The germline gives CDR1 SGHTA, CDR2 FQGNSA. The DNA of the CDR3 is TGTGCCAGCAGCCTAAGGAACTATGGCTACACCTTC. This sequence encodes CASSLRNYGYTF.

This clonotype was seen repeatedly, ten times or more. This chain uses TRBV11-1 with TRBJ2-3, with D possibly being TRBD2 (6 bases). Germline V gene sequence: CDR1 SGHAT, CDR2 FQDESV (reference sequence). This CDR3 comprises 16 residues. Trimming removed 6 bases at V and 7 bases at J, with 23 bases between. CDR3 sequence reads: CASSLDGLIDGHTQYF. Written as DNA, the CDR3 is TGTGCCAGCAGTTTGGACGGACTAATCGACGGGCATACGCAGTATTTT.

This chain uses TRBV4-1 with TRBJ1-3; TRBD1 matches at 9 bases. The CDR3 consists of 17 residues. Germline CDR1 MGHRA, CDR2 YSYEKL. V dropped 1 base and J dropped 4; count of bases not matched to a gene: 8. The CDR3 loop is CASSQGPDRGVGNTIYF. The DNA for the CDR3 is TGCGCCAGCAGCCAAGGGCCGGACAGGGGAGTCGGAAACACCATATATTTT.

The chain has TRBV6-1 and TRBJ1-1; D may be TRBD1 (5 bases). The V and J ends lost 6 bases and 8 bases respectively, with 16 bases between them. The CDR3 is 13 amino acids. Per the germline V gene, CDR1 is MNHNS and CDR2 is SASEGT. CDR3 nucleotide sequence: TGTGCCAGCAGGGGTCTAGGGGCCCTAGAAGCTTTCTTT. It encodes CASRGLGALEAFF.

This chain joins TRBV6-5 and TRBJ2-7, with a weak D call TRBD1 (6 bases). Germline CDR1 is MNHEY and CDR2 is SVGAGI. The V end was cut by 4 bases, the J end by 5 bases, with 15 bases between. CDR3 length: 14 amino acids. The CDR3, as DNA: TGTGCCAGCAGTTCGGGGACATCCGTGGACGAGCAGTACTTC. Encoded protein: CASSSGTSVDEQYF.

As for this clonotype: A read error may account for a junction end that differs from germline. The chain carries TRBV20-1 and TRBJ2-1; 11 nucleotides agree with TRBD2. Per the germline V gene, CDR1 is DFQATT and CDR2 is SNEGSKA (reference sequence). This CDR3 comprises 17 residues. The CDR3 here is CCARDTSGGKAINEQFF. The CDR3 nucleotides are TGCTGTGCTAGAGATACTAGCGGGGGTAAGGCTATAAATGAGCAGTTCTTC.

This clonotype was detected only a few times. The chain joins TRBV4-3 to TRBJ2-3; weak D call: TRBD1 (5 bases). This CDR3 is built from 15 residues. The V gene's germline CDR1 is LGHNA and CDR2 YSLEER. Trimming cost V 0 bases and J 2 bases, with 9 bases left between them. This chain's CDR3 is CASSQDPRATDTQYF. The CDR3 DNA reads as TGCGCCAGCAGCCAAGATCCCAGGGCCACAGATACGCAGTATTTT.

This clonotype was detected a few times. The gene calls are TRBV7-9 and TRBJ1-1; D remains ambiguous. From germline, CDR1 is SEHNR and CDR2 FQNEAQ (reference sequence). The CDR3 totals 15 residues. V dropped 7 bases and J dropped 0 bases, with 15 bases sitting between them. The CDR3 reads CASTVAGPMNTEAFF. CDR3 in DNA: TGTGCCAGCACCGTCGCGGGCCCCATGAACACTGAAGCTTTCTTT.